The T cell receptor beta chain under discussion was sequenced for a study of T cells expressing NK-cell markers. Study background: Sequencing covered eight donors, seven HCMV-seropositive and one seronegative.

TCRdb reprocessed the 5' RACE reads and reports one entry per CDR3 protein, with no DNA. The listing contains 500,000 to 700,000 distinct CDR3 sequences. CDR3 length: 12 amino acids. Per the germline V gene, CDR1 is DFQATT and CDR2 is SNEGSKA (reference sequence). This chain links TRBV20-1 with TRBJ1-1. Sample: blood T cells: a sorted CD56 or NKG2C T cell subset, CD4+ or CD8+ T cells, or bulk PBMC T cells (not recorded which). This clonotype was sampled from a man aged 18 to 35 in good health. The CDR3 here is CSARGRSPEAFF.